This TCR beta chain is from a study of T cells after posttransplantation cyclophosphamide. Study results and caveats: Donor-recipient repertoire similarity was low at 1-2 months, rising over year one.

Treatment was busulfan-fludarabine conditioning, a marrow graft, and cyclophosphamide on days +3 and +4. Points on this clone: The antigen is undetermined.

The CDR3 spans 17 residues. V shed 2 bases, J shed 5 bases, and the junction held 11 bases outside the gene matches. Germline assignment: CDR1 MDHEN and CDR2 SYDVKM. The data were produced by immunoSEQ multiplex PCR, yet TCRdb's version contains in-frame clones alone and is incomplete. The table records some 2,900 clones, over 65% of them present only once. The sequence was obtained from a female patient aged 45-60 years who received an allogeneic stem cell transplant from a related donor, was CMV-positive, and had no GVHD. Certain T cells may be donor cells from the graft. The sequencing used PBMCs, collected after allogeneic stem cell transplant with posttransplant cyclophosphamide. The chain carries TRBV28 and TRBJ1-4, with TRBD1 matching 7 bases. The CDR3 protein is CASSLRWQGEQNEKLFF. The CDR3 nucleotides read TGTGCCAGCAGTTTAAGATGGCAGGGGGAGCAAAATGAAAAACTGTTTTTT.